Following are 10 T cell receptor beta chains from one sample sequenced in a study of follicular helper T cells after annual influenza vaccination. This table comes from immunoSEQ multiplex PCR, and its TCRdb copy is limited to in-frame clones, with some not included. The table records around 13,000 clones, around four fifths of them present only once. As for time point: 2014-2015 season, pre-vaccination. The material was CXCR5- memory CD4+ T cells sorted from blood, obtained on the day of influenza vaccination. All receptors come from an adult who received the influenza vaccine.

The chain uses TRBV11-1 and TRBJ2-7; no clear D gene. The germline V gene has CDR1 SGHAT and CDR2 FQDESV (reference sequence). V lost 1 base and J lost 6, with 10 bases in between. The length of the CDR3 is 13 residues. The CDR3, as DNA: TGTGCCAGCAGCTTAGGATTGGTGGGCGAGCAGTACTTC. It codes for CASSLGLVGEQYF.

This clone was seen once. The chain carries TRBV4-1 and TRBJ2-7; TRBD2 matches 11 bases. V was clipped by 1 base and J by 2 bases; unmatched bases: 10. Germline CDR1 is MGHRA and CDR2 is YSYEKL. CDR3 length equals 18 residues. For the CDR3, the DNA is TGCGCCAGCAGCCAAGGGTCTAGCGGGGGGTCACCACCCTACGAGCAGTACTTC. Amino acids: CASSQGSSGGSPPYEQYF.

The chain combines TRBV18 with TRBJ1-3, with a possible D match to TRBD1 (5 bases). This CDR3 spans 14 amino acids. The V and J ends lost 1 base and 3 bases respectively, with 7 bases between them. Germline V lookup: CDR1 KGHSH, CDR2 LQKENI. This chain's CDR3 is CASSPQGSGNTIYF. CDR3 DNA sequence: TGTGCCAGCTCACCACAGGGGAGTGGAAACACCATATATTTT. Using reference TRBV18 and TRBJ1-3 for the parts outside the CDR3, the full variable domain is NAGVMQNPRHLVRRRGQEARLRCSPMKGHSHVYWYRQLPEEGLKFMVYLQKENIIDESGMPKERFSAEFPKEGPSILRIQQVVRGDSAAYFCASSPQGSGNTIYFGEGSWLTVV.

The rearrangement uses TRBV27 and TRBJ2-7; TRBD1 is a possible D gene (6 bases). Trimming pared 3 bases from V and 3 bases from J, leaving 12 bases between. The CDR3 has 14 amino acids. Germline V gene data show CDR1 as MNHEY and CDR2 as SMNVEV (reference sequence). CDR3 sequence reads: CASSFGQGYYEQYF. CDR3 nucleotide sequence: TGTGCCAGCAGTTTTGGGCAGGGGTACTACGAGCAGTACTTC.

The rearrangement uses TRBV6-5 and TRBJ1-2, with a weak D call TRBD1 (5 bases). V was pared by 6 bases and J by 4 bases, with 18 bases between. The CDR3 consists of 15 residues. CDR1 is MNHEY, CDR2 SVGAGI, per germline. For the CDR3, the DNA is TGTGCCAGCAGCCACTTCAGGGCGACTGGCTATGGCTACACCTTC. Amino acids: CASSHFRATGYGYTF.

The V gene is TRBV23-1, the J gene TRBJ1-2; 12 positions agree with TRBD1. TRBV23-1 belongs to the ORF category, with a function that is uncertain. This CDR3 has 16 residues. V shed 10 bases, J shed 5 bases, and the junction held 14 bases outside the gene matches. Here the CDR3 reads CAIRGQGAGIGYGYTF. The CDR3 nucleotides read TGCGCCATCAGGGGACAGGGGGCTGGGATCGGTTATGGCTACACCTTC.

The chain recombines TRBV10-3 with TRBJ2-1; 14 bases align to TRBD2. J gave up 7 bases and V 6 bases, and 8 bases lay outside the gene matches. This CDR3 region has 16 residues. Germline CDR1 reads ENHRY; CDR2 reads SYGVKD. The CDR3 DNA reads TGTGCCATCAGGATGAGACTAGCGGGGGGGCCGAATGAGCAGTTCTTC. Its translation is CAIRMRLAGGPNEQFF.

The chain is built from TRBV18 and TRBJ2-5; a possible D gene is TRBD1 (6 bases). Germline V gives CDR1 KGHSH, CDR2 LQKENI. The ends were cut back, 6 bases at V and 1 base at J, with 9 bases in the middle. CDR3 length equals 13 residues. CDR3 DNA: TGTGCCAGCTCCCAGGGGAGCCAAGAGACCCAGTACTTC. This translates into CASSQGSQETQYF.

J is TRBJ2-1 and V is TRBV7-2; D is undetermined. The CDR3 consists of 12 residues. Looked up from germline, CDR1 is SGHTA and CDR2 is FQGNSA. The germline V and J ends were trimmed by 2 bases and 9 bases, with 8 bases remaining between them. As DNA, the CDR3 is TGTGCCAGCAGCTTAAACACGCCTGAGCAGTTCTTC. It translates to CASSLNTPEQFF. The full variable domain, rest sourced from reference TRBV7-2 and TRBJ2-1, is GAGVSQSPSNKVTEKGKDVELRCDPISGHTALYWYRQSLGQGLEFLIYFQGNSAPDKSGLPSDRFSAERTGGSVSTLTIQRTQQEDSAVYLCASSLNTPEQFFGPGTRLTVL.

J is TRBJ2-7 and V is TRBV7-9; perhaps TRBD2 as D (5 bases). The CDR3 loop spans 13 amino acids. Per the germline V gene, CDR1 is SEHNR and CDR2 is FQNEAQ (reference sequence). The V gene lost 6 bases and the J gene lost 6 bases, with 15 bases spanning the gap. The CDR3 loop is CASRLGNRPEQYF. The CDR3 DNA follows: TGTGCCAGCAGACTAGGGAACAGACCCGAGCAGTACTTC.